Below are 18 T cell receptor beta chains sequenced from a single sample in a study of shared clonotypes between healthy human individuals. The method was immunoSEQ multiplex PCR; TCRdb's version includes in-frame clones alone and lacks a portion of them. This sample has about 2,100,000 clones, with around 93% found just once. CD8 cells regarded as naive lacked CD45RO, were positively chosen for CCR7, and omitted terminally differentiated effector memory CD45RA+ cells. Sequencing was done on a sample of naive CD8+ T cells from PBMCs. These TCRs come from a man between 18 and 29 years old in good health. Some clones in this sample may be carry-over from other donors' samples.

This sequence joins TRBV7-9 and TRBJ2-7; D might be TRBD1 (6 bases). Trimming took 5 bases from V and 4 from J, leaving 18 bases between them. The length of the CDR3 is 15 residues. Germline V gene sequence: CDR1 SEHNR, CDR2 FQNEAQ (reference sequence). The CDR3 DNA follows: TGTGCCAGCAGCAGGGACAAAGGGGGTTTGTACGAGCAGTACTTC. Amino acids: CASSRDKGGLYEQYF. The whole variable domain, remainder taken from reference TRBV7-9 and TRBJ2-7, is DTGVSQNPRHKITKRGQNVTFRCDPISEHNRLYWYRQTLGQGPEFLTYFQNEAQLEKSRLLSDRFSAERPKGSFSTLEIQRTEQGDSAMYLCASSRDKGGLYEQYFGPGTRLTVT.

This sequence joins TRBV10-2 and TRBJ2-6; TRBD2 is a possible D gene (6 bases). Trimming cost V 0 bases and J 0 bases, with 21 bases left between them. This CDR3 region has 21 residues. Germline values: CDR1 WSHSY, CDR2 SAAADI. CDR3 sequence (DNA): TGCGCCAGCAGTGAGTCGGCGGGAACTAGGGAGGAATACTCTGGGGCCAACGTCCTGACTTTC. It is translated as CASSESAGTREEYSGANVLTF.

This clone turned up a few times. The chain carries TRBV9 and TRBJ1-1; D gene unclear. V was cut by 0 bases and J by 1 base, with 13 bases left in between. From germline, CDR1 is SGDLS and CDR2 YYNGEE. This CDR3 comprises 16 residues. The DNA of the CDR3 is TGTGCCAGCAGCGTAGTGTTCGGAATCACGAACACTGAAGCTTTCTTT. Amino acids: CASSVVFGITNTEAFF.

This chain joins TRBV2 and TRBJ2-1; 8 bases agree with TRBD2. CDR1 and CDR2 (germline): SNHLY, FYNNEI. The CDR3 consists of 15 residues. Trimming took 9 bases from V and 7 from J; bases not matched to a gene: 14. The CDR3 DNA follows: TGTGCCAGTAAGAGAACCGGGACTAGTGCGAATGAGCAGTTCTTC. Its protein product is CASKRTGTSANEQFF.

The gene calls are TRBV14 and TRBJ2-7; D gene uncertain. Germline values: CDR1 SGHDN, CDR2 FVKESK. The CDR3 spans 14 residues. Trimming took 1 base from V and 2 from J, leaving 9 bases between them. The CDR3 region has the DNA TGTGCCAGCAGCCAAGCCGACGGACCCTACGAGCAGTACTTC. As protein: CASSQADGPYEQYF.

The gene calls are TRBV5-6 and TRBJ2-4; D not resolved. The CDR3 is 14 residues long. V lost 2 bases and J lost 1, with 7 bases in between. Germline CDR1 and CDR2: SGHDT and YYEEEE. The CDR3 DNA reads TGTGCCAGCAGCTTTTACGGGGCCAAAAACATTCAGTACTTC. Its translation: CASSFYGAKNIQYF.

This clone was detected once. This chain connects TRBV11-2 to TRBJ2-1, with D unresolved. This CDR3 is built from 15 residues. CDR1 is SGHAT, CDR2 FQNNGV, per germline. Trimming pared 6 bases from V and 7 bases from J, leaving 19 bases between. CDR3 in amino acids: CASSKQPESRNEQFF. CDR3 sequence (DNA): TGTGCCAGCAGTAAACAACCCGAGTCCCGAAATGAGCAGTTCTTC. The complete variable domain, with remaining parts taken from reference TRBV11-2 and TRBJ2-1, reads EAGVAQSPRYKIIEKRQSVAFWCNPISGHATLYWYQQILGQGPKLLIQFQNNGVVDDSQLPKDRFSAERLKGVDSTLKIQPAKLEDSAVYLCASSKQPESRNEQFFGPGTRLTVL.

V is TRBV5-6 and J is TRBJ2-7, with D unresolved. Trimming pared 4 bases from V and 2 bases from J, leaving 13 bases between. Germline V CDR1 and CDR2: SGHDT, YYEEEE. The CDR3 consists of 14 residues. The CDR3 sequence is CASSTRTGAYEQYF. Here the CDR3 DNA reads TGTGCCAGCAGCACAAGGACGGGTGCCTACGAGCAGTACTTC.

The chain couples TRBV4-3 to TRBJ1-5; 7 bases are a match to TRBD1. Trimming at V came to 4 bases and at J to 1 base, leaving 16 bases not matched to a gene. Germline V gene sequence: CDR1 LGHNA, CDR2 YSLEER. The CDR3 runs 19 residues. This CDR3 reads CASSRNRGRISGSNQPQHF. The CDR3 DNA reads TGCGCCAGCAGCCGCAATAGGGGGCGGATTTCGGGGAGCAATCAGCCCCAGCATTTT.

Only a few counts were recorded for this clone. The chain carries TRBV7-9 and TRBJ2-7; 7 bases agree with TRBD2. V was clipped by 10 bases and J by 3 bases; unmatched bases: 9. From germline, CDR1 is SEHNR and CDR2 FQNEAQ (reference sequence). The CDR3 length is 13 residues. This chain's CDR3 is CATRSGANYEQYF. The CDR3 coding sequence is TGTGCCACCCGGAGCGGGGCCAACTACGAGCAGTACTTC.

The chain is built from TRBV4-1 and TRBJ2-2, with D maybe TRBD2 (5 bases). Germline V gene lookup returns CDR1 MGHRA and CDR2 YSYEKL. V lost 0 bases, J lost 1 base, and 9 bases lay in between. This CDR3 has 16 residues. The CDR3 DNA is TGCGCCAGCAGCCAAGATAGGCGGGTGAACACCGGGGAGCTGTTTTTT. Protein sequence: CASSQDRRVNTGELFF.

The chain is built from TRBV19 and TRBJ1-1; D possibly corresponds to TRBD1 (5 bases). Germline lookup yields CDR1 LNHDA and CDR2 SQIVND (reference sequence). CDR3 length: 17 amino acids. The V end was cut by 2 bases, the J end by 4 bases, with 20 bases between. As DNA, the CDR3 is TGTGCCAGTAGTATACTATTGGGACGGCTCCCGGGCACTGAAGCTTTCTTT. Translating gives CASSILLGRLPGTEAFF.

This chain connects TRBV5-1 to TRBJ1-2, with D maybe TRBD1 (5 bases). The germline V and J ends were trimmed by 3 bases and 6 bases, with 6 bases remaining between them. CDR1 SGHRS and CDR2 YFSETQ come from the germline V gene. CDR3 length: 11 residues. This chain's CDR3 is CASSWGDGYTF. The CDR3 DNA sequence: TGCGCCAGCAGCTGGGGGGATGGCTACACCTTC.

The chain couples TRBV7-9 to TRBJ1-2, with a possible D match to TRBD1 (5 bases). Deletions cut 1 base from V and 4 bases from J, with 19 bases between. The CDR3 extends over 17 amino acids. CDR1 SEHNR and CDR2 FQNEAQ come from the germline V gene (reference sequence). DNA of the CDR3: TGTGCCAGCAGCTTAGTGGGGCAGCAGCTGATATCCTATGGCTACACCTTC. It translates to CASSLVGQQLISYGYTF. Looking up the rest from reference TRBV7-9 and TRBJ1-2 gives the full variable domain: DTGVSQNPRHKITKRGQNVTFRCDPISEHNRLYWYRQTLGQGPEFLTYFQNEAQLEKSRLLSDRFSAERPKGSFSTLEIQRTEQGDSAMYLCASSLVGQQLISYGYTFGSGTRLTVV.

This clone was recorded a few times. The chain joins TRBV19 to TRBJ1-5; D is ambiguous. Trimming cost V 5 bases and J 0 bases, with 11 bases left between them. The CDR3 is made up of 15 amino acids. Looked up from germline, CDR1 is LNHDA and CDR2 is SQIVND (reference sequence). CDR3 DNA: TGTGCCAGTAGTGATGGAGCGTATAGCAATCAGCCCCAGCATTTT. It yields the protein CASSDGAYSNQPQHF.

This chain connects TRBV27 to TRBJ2-1; TRBD2 matches 7 bases. This CDR3 region has 14 residues. The germline V gene has CDR1 MNHEY and CDR2 SMNVEV (reference sequence). V gave up 3 bases and J gave up 8 bases; unmatched junction bases: 7. The CDR3 region has the DNA TGTGCCAGCAGTTTTGAGCGGGATTGGGATGAGCAGTTCTTC. Protein: CASSFERDWDEQFF.

The CDR3 DNA reads as TGCGCCAGCAGCCAAGAGCGGGAGGGCCGGGGCTACACCTTC. Protein: CASSQEREGRGYTF. This chain connects TRBV4-3 to TRBJ1-2, with no clear D. CDR1 and CDR2 (germline): LGHNA, YSLEER. With 0 bases removed from V and 8 bases from J, the gap between germline ends came to 13 bases. The CDR3 totals 14 residues.

The chain couples TRBV2 to TRBJ1-2; D is possibly TRBD1 (6 bases). CDR1 SNHLY and CDR2 FYNNEI come from the germline V gene. The length of the CDR3 is 15 residues. Trimming stripped 6 bases from V and 6 bases from J, with 20 bases between. CDR3: CASSASTDREHGYTF. The DNA of the CDR3 is TGTGCCAGCAGCGCATCAACGGACAGAGAACATGGCTACACCTTC. The full variable domain, with the rest looked up from reference TRBV2 and TRBJ1-2, is EPEVTQTPSHQVTQMGQEVILRCVPISNHLYFYWYRQILGQKVEFLVSFYNNEISEKSEIFDDQFSVERPDGSNFTLKIRSTKLEDSAMYFCASSASTDREHGYTFGSGTRLTVV.